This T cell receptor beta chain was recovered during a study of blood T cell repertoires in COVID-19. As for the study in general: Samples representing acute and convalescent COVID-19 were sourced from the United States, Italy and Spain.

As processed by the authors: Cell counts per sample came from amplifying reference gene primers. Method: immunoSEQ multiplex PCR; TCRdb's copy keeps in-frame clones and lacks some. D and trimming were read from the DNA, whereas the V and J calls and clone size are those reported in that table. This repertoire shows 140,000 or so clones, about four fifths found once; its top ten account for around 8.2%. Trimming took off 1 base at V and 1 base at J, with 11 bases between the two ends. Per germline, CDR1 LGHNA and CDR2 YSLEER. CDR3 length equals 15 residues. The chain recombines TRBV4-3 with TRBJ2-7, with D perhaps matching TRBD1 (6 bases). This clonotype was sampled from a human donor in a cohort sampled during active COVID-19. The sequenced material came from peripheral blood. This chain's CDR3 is CASSQGQVRSYEQYF. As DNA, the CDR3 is TGCGCCAGCAGCCAAGGACAGGTCAGATCCTACGAGCAGTACTTC.